One TCR beta chain is described in this entry. Its antigen is not identified. The read terminates 3 residues ahead of where the CDR3 ends, so the germline J gene completes it. The entry originates in a study of T cells in women clearing cervical HPV infection. At the level of the study: For cases, blood was sampled a median around 150 days after lesion detection, interquartile range about 90 to 200 days. HLA type stays a possible confounder, typing being limited.

All participants had a single incident cervical HPV16 infection, and prevalent HPV16 infections were excluded. Germline CDR1 is MNHEY and CDR2 is SVGEGT. Trimming pared 6 bases from V and 6 bases from J, leaving 17 bases between. This CDR3 is 15 amino acids long. The table came from immunoSEQ multiplex PCR; TCRdb's copy has only in-frame clones and leaves some out. This sample's clone table lists 44,000 or so clones. Overall study findings and caveats: Associations may precede or follow infection; HPV-specific or memory T cells were not isolated.

The chain uses TRBV6-2 or TRBV6-3 and TRBJ1-4, with D maybe TRBD1 (6 bases). Sequences were obtained from blood buffy coat. This sequence was found in a woman aged 18-70 years with a cervical HPV16 infection that either progressed to CIN3+ or cleared (not recorded which). Partial CDR3 DNA: TGTGCCAGCAGCAAACCCAGGGGAGATTATGAAAAA. Residues: CASSKPRGDYEK. The entire CDR3 is CASSKPRGDYEKLFF.